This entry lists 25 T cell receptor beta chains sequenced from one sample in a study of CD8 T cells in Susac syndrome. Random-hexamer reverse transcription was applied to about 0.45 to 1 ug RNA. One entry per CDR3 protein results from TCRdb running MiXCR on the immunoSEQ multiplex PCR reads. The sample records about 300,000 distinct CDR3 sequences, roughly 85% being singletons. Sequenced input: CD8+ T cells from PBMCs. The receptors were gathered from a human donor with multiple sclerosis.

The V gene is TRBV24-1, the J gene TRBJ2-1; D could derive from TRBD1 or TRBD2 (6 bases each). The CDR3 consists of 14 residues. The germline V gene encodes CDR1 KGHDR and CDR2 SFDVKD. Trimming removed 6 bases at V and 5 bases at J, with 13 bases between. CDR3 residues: CATSLRGPHNEQFF. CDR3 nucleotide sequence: TGTGCCACCAGTCTCCGGGGGCCGCACAATGAGCAGTTCTTC.

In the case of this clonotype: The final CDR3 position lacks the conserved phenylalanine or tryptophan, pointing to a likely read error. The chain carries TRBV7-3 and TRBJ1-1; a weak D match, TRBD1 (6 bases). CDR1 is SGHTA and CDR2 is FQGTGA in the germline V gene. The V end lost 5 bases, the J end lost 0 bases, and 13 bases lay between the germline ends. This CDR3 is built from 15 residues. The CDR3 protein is CASSAQQGMNTEAFV. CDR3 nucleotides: TGTGCCAGCAGCGCCCAACAGGGAATGAACACTGAAGCTTTCGTT.

CDR3 DNA: TGTGCCAGTAGCCTCATGGACGGCCCGGGTGGGACCCAGTACTTC. This translates into CASSLMDGPGGTQYF. The genes are TRBV19 and TRBJ2-5; D is unclear. Germline V gene data show CDR1 as LNHDA and CDR2 as SQIVND (reference sequence). The CDR3 runs to 15 residues. The V end was cut by 6 bases, the J end by 7 bases, with 21 bases between.

CDR3 residues: CATSRAETFFGREETQYF. CDR3 sequence (DNA): TGTGCCACCAGCAGAGCAGAGACGTTTTTCGGCAGGGAAGAGACCCAGTACTTC. This chain links TRBV15 with TRBJ2-5, with D tentatively TRBD1 (5 bases). The CDR3 extends over 18 amino acids. Germline V gene lookup returns CDR1 LNHNV and CDR2 YYDKDF (reference sequence). Trimming stripped 1 base from V and 3 bases from J, with 21 bases between.

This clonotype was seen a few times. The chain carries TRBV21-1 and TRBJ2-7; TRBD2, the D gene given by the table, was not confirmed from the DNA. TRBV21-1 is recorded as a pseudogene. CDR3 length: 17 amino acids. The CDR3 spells CASSPKRLAGGRNEQYF. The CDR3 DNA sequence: TGTGCCAGCAGCCCCAAGCGCCTAGCGGGAGGAAGAAACGAGCAGTACTTC.

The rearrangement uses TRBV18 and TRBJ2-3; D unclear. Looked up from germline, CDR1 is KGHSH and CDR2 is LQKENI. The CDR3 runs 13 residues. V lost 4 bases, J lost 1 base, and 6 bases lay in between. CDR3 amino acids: CASSLVRTDTQYF. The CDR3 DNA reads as TGTGCCAGCTCACTAGTTCGCACAGATACGCAGTATTTT.

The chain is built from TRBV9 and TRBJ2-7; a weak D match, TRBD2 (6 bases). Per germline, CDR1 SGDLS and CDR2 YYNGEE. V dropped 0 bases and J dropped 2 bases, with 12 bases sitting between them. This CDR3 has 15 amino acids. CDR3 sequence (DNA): TGTGCCAGCAGCGTAGGTAGCGGTAATGCCTACGAGCAGTACTTC. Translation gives CASSVGSGNAYEQYF.

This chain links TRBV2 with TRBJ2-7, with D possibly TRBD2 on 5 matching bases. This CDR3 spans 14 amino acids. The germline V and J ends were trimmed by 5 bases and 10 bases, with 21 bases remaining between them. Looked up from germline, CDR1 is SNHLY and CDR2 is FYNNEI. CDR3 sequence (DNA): TGTGCCAGCAGTCCGCTAGAGGGTGAGGGCCACCAGTACTTC. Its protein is CASSPLEGEGHQYF. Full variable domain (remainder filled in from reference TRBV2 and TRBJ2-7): EPEVTQTPSHQVTQMGQEVILRCVPISNHLYFYWYRQILGQKVEFLVSFYNNEISEKSEIFDDQFSVERPDGSNFTLKIRSTKLEDSAMYFCASSPLEGEGHQYFGPGTRLTVT.

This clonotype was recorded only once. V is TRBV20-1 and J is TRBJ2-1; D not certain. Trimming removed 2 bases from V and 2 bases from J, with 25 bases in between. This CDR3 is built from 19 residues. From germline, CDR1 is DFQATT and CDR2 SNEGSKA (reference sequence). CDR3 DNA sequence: TGCAGTGCTAGAACGGAAGAATGGTGGGAAGAGTCAGCCTACAATGAGCAGTTCTTC. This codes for CSARTEEWWEESAYNEQFF.

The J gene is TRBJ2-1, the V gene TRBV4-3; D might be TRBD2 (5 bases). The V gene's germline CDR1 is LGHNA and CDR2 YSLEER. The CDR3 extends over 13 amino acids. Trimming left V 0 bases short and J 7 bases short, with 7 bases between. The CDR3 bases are TGCGCCAGCAGCCAAGATGGGAGTAATGAGCAGTTCTTC. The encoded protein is CASSQDGSNEQFF.

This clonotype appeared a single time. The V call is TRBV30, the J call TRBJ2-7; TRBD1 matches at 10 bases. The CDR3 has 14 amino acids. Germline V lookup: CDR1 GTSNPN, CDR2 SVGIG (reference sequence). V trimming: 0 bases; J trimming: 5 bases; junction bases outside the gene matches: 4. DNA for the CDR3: TGTGCCTGGAGTGTTAGGACAGGGGGGAACGAGCAGTACTTC. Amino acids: CAWSVRTGGNEQYF. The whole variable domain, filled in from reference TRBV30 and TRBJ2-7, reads SQTIHQWPATLVQPVGSPLSLECTVEGTSNPNLYWYRQAAGRGLQLLFYSVGIGQISSEVPQNLSASRPQDRQFILSSKKLLLSDSGFYLCAWSVRTGGNEQYFGPGTRLTVT.

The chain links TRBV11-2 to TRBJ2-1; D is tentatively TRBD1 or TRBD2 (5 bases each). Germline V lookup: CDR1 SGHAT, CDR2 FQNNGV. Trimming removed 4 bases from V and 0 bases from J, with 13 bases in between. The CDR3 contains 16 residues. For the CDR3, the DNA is TGTGCCAGCAGCTGGGGATGGGGGAGCTCCTACAATGAGCAGTTCTTC. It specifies CASSWGWGSSYNEQFF.

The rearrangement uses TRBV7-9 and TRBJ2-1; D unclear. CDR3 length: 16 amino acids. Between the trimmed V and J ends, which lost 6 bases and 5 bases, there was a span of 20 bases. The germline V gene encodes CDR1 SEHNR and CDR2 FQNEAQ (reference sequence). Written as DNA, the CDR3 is TGTGCCAGCAGGGCGGTGGGAAGCGAACATAACAATGAGCAGTTCTTC. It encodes CASRAVGSEHNNEQFF.

The CDR3 sequence: CAAGGNTEAFF. The CDR3 bases are TGTGCCGCAGGGGGGAACACTGAAGCTTTCTTT. The chain is built from TRBV6-6 and TRBJ1-1; 7 bases agree with TRBD1. Germline lookup yields CDR1 MNHNY and CDR2 SVGAGI (reference sequence). Losses at the gene ends were 11 bases for V and 1 base for J; bases not matched to a gene: 1. The CDR3 is 11 residues long.

DNA of the CDR3: TGTGCCAGTAGTCTACCCCGGACAGGGGGGAAGCATTTT. This translates into CASSLPRTGGKHF. This chain links TRBV19 with TRBJ1-5, with TRBD1 matching over 10 bases. The germline V gene has CDR1 LNHDA and CDR2 SQIVND (reference sequence). J lost 14 bases, V lost 5 bases, and 9 bases had no gene match. This CDR3 is built from 13 residues.

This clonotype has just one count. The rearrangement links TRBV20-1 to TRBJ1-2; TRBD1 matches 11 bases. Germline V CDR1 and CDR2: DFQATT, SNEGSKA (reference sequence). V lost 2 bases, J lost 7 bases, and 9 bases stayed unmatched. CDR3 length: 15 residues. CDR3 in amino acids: CSARRDRGWYPGYTF. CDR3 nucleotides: TGCAGTGCTAGACGGGACAGGGGGTGGTACCCTGGCTACACCTTC.

The CDR3 DNA reads TGTGCCACCAGTGACTTACTAGCGGGAGGGTACAATGAGCAGTTCTTC. Amino acid sequence: CATSDLLAGGYNEQFF. The V call is TRBV24-1, the J call TRBJ2-1, with 13 bases lining up with TRBD2. With 4 bases clipped from V and 4 bases from J, the junction kept 3 bases outside the gene matches. The CDR3 totals 16 residues. Germline-derived CDR1 and CDR2 are KGHDR and SFDVKD.

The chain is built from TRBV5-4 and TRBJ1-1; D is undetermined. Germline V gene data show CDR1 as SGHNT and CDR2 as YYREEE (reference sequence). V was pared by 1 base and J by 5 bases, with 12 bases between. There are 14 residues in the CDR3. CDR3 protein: CASSLRREGTEAFF. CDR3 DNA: TGTGCCAGCAGCTTGAGAAGGGAGGGAACTGAAGCTTTCTTT.

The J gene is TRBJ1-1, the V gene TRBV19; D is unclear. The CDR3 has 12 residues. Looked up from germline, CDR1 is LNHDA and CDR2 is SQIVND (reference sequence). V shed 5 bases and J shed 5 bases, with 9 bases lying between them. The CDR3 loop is CASSPRETEAFF. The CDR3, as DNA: TGTGCCAGTAGTCCGCGAGAGACTGAAGCTTTCTTT.

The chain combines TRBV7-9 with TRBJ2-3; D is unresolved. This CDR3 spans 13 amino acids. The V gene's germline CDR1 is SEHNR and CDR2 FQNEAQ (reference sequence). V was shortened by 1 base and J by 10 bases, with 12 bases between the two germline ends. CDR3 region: CASSLVSSLAQYF. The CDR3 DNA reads TGTGCCAGCAGCTTAGTTAGCTCCTTAGCGCAGTATTTT.

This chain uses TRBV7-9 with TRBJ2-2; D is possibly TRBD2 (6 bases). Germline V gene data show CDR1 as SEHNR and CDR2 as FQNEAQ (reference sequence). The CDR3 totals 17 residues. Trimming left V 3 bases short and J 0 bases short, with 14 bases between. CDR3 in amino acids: CASSFLYAGTNTGELFF. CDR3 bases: TGTGCCAGCAGCTTTTTGTATGCGGGGACGAACACCGGGGAGCTGTTTTTT.

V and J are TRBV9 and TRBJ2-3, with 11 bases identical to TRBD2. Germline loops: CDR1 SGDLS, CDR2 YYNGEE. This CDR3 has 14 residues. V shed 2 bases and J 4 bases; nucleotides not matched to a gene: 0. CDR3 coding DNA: TGTGCCAGCAGCGTTAGCGGGAGGGCAGATACGCAGTATTTT. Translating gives CASSVSGRADTQYF. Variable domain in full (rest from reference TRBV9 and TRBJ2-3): DSGVTQTPKHLITATGQRVTLRCSPRSGDLSVYWYQQSLDQGLQFLIQYYNGEERAKGNILERFSAQQFPDLHSELNLSSLELGDSALYFCASSVSGRADTQYFGPGTRLTVL.

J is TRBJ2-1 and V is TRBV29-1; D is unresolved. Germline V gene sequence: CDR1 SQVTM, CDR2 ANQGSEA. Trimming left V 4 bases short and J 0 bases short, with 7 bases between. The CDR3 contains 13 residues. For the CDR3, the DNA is TGCAGCGTTGGTCCGAGCTCCTACAATGAGCAGTTCTTC. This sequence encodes CSVGPSSYNEQFF.

The CDR3 protein is CASSQDRLRSVYNEQFF. As DNA, the CDR3 is TGCGCCAGCAGCCAAGATAGACTGCGGTCGGTCTACAATGAGCAGTTCTTC. V gene TRBV4-3 combines with J gene TRBJ2-1; no firm D call. The CDR3 has 17 residues. CDR1 is LGHNA and CDR2 is YSLEER in the germline V gene. Trimming removed 0 bases from V and 3 bases from J, with 15 bases in between.

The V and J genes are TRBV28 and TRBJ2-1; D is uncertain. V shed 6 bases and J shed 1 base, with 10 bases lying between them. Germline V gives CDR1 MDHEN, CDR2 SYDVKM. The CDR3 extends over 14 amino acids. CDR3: CASRIDLSYNEQFF. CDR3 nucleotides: TGTGCCAGCAGAATTGACTTGTCCTACAATGAGCAGTTCTTC. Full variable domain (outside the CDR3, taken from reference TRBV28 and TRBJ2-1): DVKVTQSSRYLVKRTGEKVFLECVQDMDHENMFWYRQDPGLGLRLIYFSYDVKMKEKGDIPEGYSVSREKKERFSLILESASTNQTSMYLCASRIDLSYNEQFFGPGTRLTVL.